This TCR beta chain was captured in a study of cytomegalovirus exposure and HLA in healthy donors. Trimming took 2 bases from V and 2 from J; bases not matched to a gene: 11. The germline gives CDR1 SGHRS, CDR2 YFSETQ. CDR3 length: 17 amino acids. The PCR made use of 60 Vbeta and 13 Jbeta primers. Using immunoSEQ multiplex PCR, the repertoire was profiled, and TCRdb retains in-frame clones only, with some absent. The data show roughly 160,000 clones, about 65% seen once. This clonotype was obtained from a girl aged 10 to 17 in good health and CMV-seronegative. Sequences were obtained from PBMCs. This chain joins TRBV5-1 and TRBJ2-5, with 8 bases matching TRBD2. In nucleotides, the CDR3 is TGCGCCAGCAGCTTAAACCCAGCGGGGGCCTTACAAGAGACCCAGTACTTC. This sequence encodes CASSLNPAGALQETQYF.